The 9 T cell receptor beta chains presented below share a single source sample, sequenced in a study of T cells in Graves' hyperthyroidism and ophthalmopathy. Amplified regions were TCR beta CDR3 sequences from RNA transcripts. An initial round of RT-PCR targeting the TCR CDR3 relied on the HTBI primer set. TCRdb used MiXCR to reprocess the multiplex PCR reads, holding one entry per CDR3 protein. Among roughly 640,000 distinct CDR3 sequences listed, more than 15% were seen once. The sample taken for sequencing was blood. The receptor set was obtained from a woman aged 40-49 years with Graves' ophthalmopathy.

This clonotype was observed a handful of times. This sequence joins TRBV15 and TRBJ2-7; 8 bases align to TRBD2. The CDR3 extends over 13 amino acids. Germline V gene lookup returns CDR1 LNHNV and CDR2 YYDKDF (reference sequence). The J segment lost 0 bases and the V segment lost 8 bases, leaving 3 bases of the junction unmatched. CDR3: CATQRGTSYEQYF. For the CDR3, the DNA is TGTGCCACCCAGCGGGGGACCTCCTACGAGCAGTACTTC.

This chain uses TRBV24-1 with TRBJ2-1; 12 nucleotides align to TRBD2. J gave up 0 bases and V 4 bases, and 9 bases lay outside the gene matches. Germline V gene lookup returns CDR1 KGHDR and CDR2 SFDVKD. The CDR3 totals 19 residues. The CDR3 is CATSDSATSGGYSYNEQFF. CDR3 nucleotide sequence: TGTGCCACCAGTGACTCCGCGACTAGCGGGGGCTACTCCTACAATGAGCAGTTCTTC.

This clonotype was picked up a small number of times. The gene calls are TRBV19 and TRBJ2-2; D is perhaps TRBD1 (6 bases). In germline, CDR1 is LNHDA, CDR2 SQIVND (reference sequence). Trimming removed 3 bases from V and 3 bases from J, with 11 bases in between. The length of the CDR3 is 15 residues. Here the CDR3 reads CASSMGRGYTGELFF. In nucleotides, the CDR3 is TGTGCCAGTAGTATGGGCAGGGGCTACACCGGGGAGCTGTTTTTT.

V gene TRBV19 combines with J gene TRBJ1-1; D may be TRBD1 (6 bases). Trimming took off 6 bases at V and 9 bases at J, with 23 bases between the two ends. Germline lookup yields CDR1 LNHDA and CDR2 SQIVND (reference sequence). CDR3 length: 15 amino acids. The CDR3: CASSRTSDSLLQAFF. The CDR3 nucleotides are TGTGCCAGTAGCCGCACGTCGGACAGTCTCCTTCAAGCTTTCTTT.

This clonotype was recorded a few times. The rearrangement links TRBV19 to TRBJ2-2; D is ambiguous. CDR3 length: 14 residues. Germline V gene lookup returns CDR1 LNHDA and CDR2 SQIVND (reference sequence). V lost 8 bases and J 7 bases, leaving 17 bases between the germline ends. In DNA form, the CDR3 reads TGTGCCAGTGTCTCAGGCGGTCTGGACGGGGAGCTGTTTTTT. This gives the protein CASVSGGLDGELFF.

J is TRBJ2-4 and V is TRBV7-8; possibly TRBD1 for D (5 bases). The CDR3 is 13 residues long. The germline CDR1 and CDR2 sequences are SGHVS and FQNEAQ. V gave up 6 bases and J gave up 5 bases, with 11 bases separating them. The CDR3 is CASRKGIENIQYF. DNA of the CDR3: TGTGCCAGCAGGAAGGGGATCGAAAACATTCAGTACTTC.

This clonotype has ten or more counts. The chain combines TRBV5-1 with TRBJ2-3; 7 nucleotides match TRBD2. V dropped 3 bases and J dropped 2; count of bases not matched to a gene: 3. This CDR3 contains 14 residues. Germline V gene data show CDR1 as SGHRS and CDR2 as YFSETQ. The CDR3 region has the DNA TGCGCCAGCAGCTGGGGGGGAATCACAGATACGCAGTATTTT. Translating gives CASSWGGITDTQYF.

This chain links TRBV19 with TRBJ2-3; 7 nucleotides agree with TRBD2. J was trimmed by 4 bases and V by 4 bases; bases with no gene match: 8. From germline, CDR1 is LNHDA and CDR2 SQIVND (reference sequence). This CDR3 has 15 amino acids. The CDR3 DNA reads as TGTGCCAGTAGTACTTCCTCGGGAGGCGCAGATACGCAGTATTTT. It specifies CASSTSSGGADTQYF.

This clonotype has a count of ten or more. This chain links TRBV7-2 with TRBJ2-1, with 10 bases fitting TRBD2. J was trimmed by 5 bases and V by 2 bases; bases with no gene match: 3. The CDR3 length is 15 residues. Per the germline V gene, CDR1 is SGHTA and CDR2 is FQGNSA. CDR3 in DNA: TGTGCCAGCAGCTTAACTAGCGGGACCCACAATGAGCAGTTCTTC. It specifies CASSLTSGTHNEQFF.